The rows below give T cell receptor beta chains drawn from one sample of a study of CD8+ T cells in alopecia areata. Assay: immunoSEQ multiplex PCR; the TCRdb copy retains only in-frame clones and omits some. The sample holds roughly 190,000 clones, around 56% seen once. The sample here was CD4+ T cells sorted from blood, taken at week 4, from a patient treated with tofacitinib. These receptors all stem from a human donor with alopecia areata. Each CDR3 is given with its conserved first and last residue. A D gene is named only where the DNA matches it firmly. The size of a clone is reported for some rows only, either as once, few or many, or as a class for expanded clones.

cdr3_nt: TGTGCCAGCAGTTCAGGAGCTAACTATGGCTACACCTTC; cdr3_aa: CASSSGANYGYTF; v_call: TRBV6-6; d_call: NA; j_call: TRBJ1-2; clone_size: NA
cdr3_nt: TGCAGCGTCGACGGGACACGGAACACTGAAGCTTTCTTT; cdr3_aa: CSVDGTRNTEAFF; v_call: TRBV29-1; d_call: NA; j_call: TRBJ1-1; clone_size: NA
cdr3_nt: TGCGCCAGCAGAATTCGGGACGGGTTCAATGAGCAGTTCTTC; cdr3_aa: CASRIRDGFNEQFF; v_call: TRBV5-1; d_call: NA; j_call: TRBJ2-1; clone_size: NA
cdr3_nt: TGTGCCAGTAGTATAGCGGGGGATAACACCGGGGAGCTGTTTTTT; cdr3_aa: CASSIAGDNTGELFF; v_call: TRBV19; d_call: NA; j_call: TRBJ2-2; clone_size: NA
cdr3_nt: TGTGCCAGCAGCAAAGCGCCCGGGTACTTC; cdr3_aa: CASSKAPGYF; v_call: TRBV21-1; d_call: NA; j_call: TRBJ2-5; clone_size: NA
cdr3_nt: TGCAGCGCGGGGGAACGACAGGTTGGTGAGCAGTTCTTC; cdr3_aa: CSAGERQVGEQFF; v_call: TRBV29-1; d_call: NA; j_call: TRBJ2-1; clone_size: NA
cdr3_nt: TGCGCCAGCAGCCAAGTCTCGACTAGCGGGAGTCGTCGGGAGCAGTACTTC; cdr3_aa: CASSQVSTSGSRREQYF; v_call: TRBV4-1; d_call: TRBD2; j_call: TRBJ2-7; clone_size: NA
cdr3_nt: TGCGCCAGCAGTGTCCCCAGGGGCCACTACGAGCAGTACTTC; cdr3_aa: CASSVPRGHYEQYF; v_call: TRBV23-1; d_call: NA; j_call: TRBJ2-7; clone_size: NA
cdr3_nt: TGTGCCAGCGGGGGGCTAGCCAAAAACATTCAGTACTTC; cdr3_aa: CASGGLAKNIQYF; v_call: TRBV9; d_call: NA; j_call: TRBJ2-4; clone_size: NA
cdr3_nt: TGCAGCCTTGGGGAGGGCCAAGAGACCCAGTACTTC; cdr3_aa: CSLGEGQETQYF; v_call: TRBV29-1; d_call: TRBD2; j_call: TRBJ2-5; clone_size: NA
cdr3_nt: TGCGCCAGCAGCTTTGGGCTACCGGGACAGGGAAAAGAAGGAACAGATACGCAGTATTTT; cdr3_aa: CASSFGLPGQGKEGTDTQYF; v_call: TRBV5-1; d_call: TRBD1; j_call: TRBJ2-3; clone_size: NA
cdr3_nt: TGTGCCAGCAGCGATACCTATACAGGGGATGGCTACACCTTC; cdr3_aa: CASSDTYTGDGYTF; v_call: TRBV5-4; d_call: TRBD1; j_call: TRBJ1-2; clone_size: few
cdr3_nt: TGTGCCTGTGCCATCGGGGGAGGAGGAGCAGATACGCAGTATTTT; cdr3_aa: CACAIGGGGADTQYF; v_call: TRBV30; d_call: NA; j_call: TRBJ2-3; clone_size: NA
cdr3_nt: TGCCGGGGGGCCCGAGGGAATGAGCAGTTCTTC; cdr3_aa: CRGARGNEQFF; v_call: TRBV20-1; d_call: NA; j_call: TRBJ2-1; clone_size: NA
cdr3_nt: TGCGCCAGCAGCTTGGGACTAGCGGGAGCTGTCACCGGGGAGCTGTTTTTT; cdr3_aa: CASSLGLAGAVTGELFF; v_call: TRBV5-1; d_call: TRBD2; j_call: TRBJ2-2; clone_size: NA
cdr3_nt: TGTGCCAGCAGCCCACGGGGGGGTGGTGAAAAACTGTTTTTT; cdr3_aa: CASSPRGGGEKLFF; v_call: TRBV9; d_call: NA; j_call: TRBJ1-4; clone_size: NA
cdr3_nt: TGCAGCGTTGTGGTCGGACAGGGACTATCCTACGAGCAGTACTTC; cdr3_aa: CSVVVGQGLSYEQYF; v_call: TRBV29-1; d_call: NA; j_call: TRBJ2-7; clone_size: NA
cdr3_nt: TGTGCCAGCAGAAGACTAGCGGGGAATGAGCAGTTCTTC; cdr3_aa: CASRRLAGNEQFF; v_call: TRBV27; d_call: TRBD2; j_call: TRBJ2-1; clone_size: NA
cdr3_nt: TGTGCCAGCACTAGCCAGGGTTTTACCGGGGAGCTGTTTTTT; cdr3_aa: CASTSQGFTGELFF; v_call: TRBV6-5; d_call: NA; j_call: TRBJ2-2; clone_size: NA
cdr3_nt: TGCGCCACTTCGCAGGGGGCCACTGAAGCTTTCTTT; cdr3_aa: CATSQGATEAFF; v_call: TRBV10-2; d_call: TRBD1; j_call: TRBJ1-1; clone_size: few